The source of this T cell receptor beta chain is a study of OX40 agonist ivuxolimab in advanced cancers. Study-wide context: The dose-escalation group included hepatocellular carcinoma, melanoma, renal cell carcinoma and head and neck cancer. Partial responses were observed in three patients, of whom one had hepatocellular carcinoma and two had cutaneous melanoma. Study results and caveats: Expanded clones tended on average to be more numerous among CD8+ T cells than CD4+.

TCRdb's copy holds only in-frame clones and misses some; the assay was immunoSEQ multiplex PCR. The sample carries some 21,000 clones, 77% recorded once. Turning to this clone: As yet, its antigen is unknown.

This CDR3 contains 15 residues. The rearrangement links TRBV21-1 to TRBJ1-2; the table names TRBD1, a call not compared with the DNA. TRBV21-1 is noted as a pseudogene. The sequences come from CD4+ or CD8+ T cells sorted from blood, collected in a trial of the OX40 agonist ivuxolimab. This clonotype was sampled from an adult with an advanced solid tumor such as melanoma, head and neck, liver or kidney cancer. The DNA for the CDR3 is TGTGCCAGGGGGCCCGACACAGCAACTAACTATGGCTACACCTTC. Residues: CARGPDTATNYGYTF.